This T cell receptor (beta chain) was identified in a study of OX40 agonist ivuxolimab in advanced cancers. For the study in its entirety: Ivuxolimab was an agonistic, fully human IgG2 monoclonal antibody directed against OX40 (CD134), a costimulatory receptor. Intravenous ivuxolimab was administered to patients every 2 weeks at six dose levels: 0.01, 0.1, 0.3, 1.5, 3 and 10 mg/kg. Among the roughly 50 dose-escalation patients, roughly 20 had hepatocellular carcinoma, 15 melanoma, 9 renal cell carcinoma and 9 head and neck cancer. Peripheral TCRbeta sequencing was intended to test whether TCR sequence diversity was altered and clonal T-cell expansion was caused by ivuxolimab. In the dose-escalation cohort, 70% to 90% of patients were male, and the mean age was 60 years with a range of roughly 20 to 79. Prior anti-PD-1, anti-PD-L1 or anti-CTLA-4 therapy was permitted, and 30% to 45% of dose-escalation patients had received checkpoint inhibitors. The monotherapy dose-escalation portion (N ≈ 57 patients) of the phase I ivuxolimab trial is reported in the paper. Partial responses occurred in three dose-escalation patients: two with cutaneous melanoma and one with hepatocellular carcinoma. General findings and caveats noted by the study authors: Low levels of normalized T-cell clonal expansion were also seen in some patients who did not respond. Which antigens the clonally expanded peripheral T cells were specific for was not determined. At doses of 0.1 to 3.0 mg/kg, clonal expansion of both CD4+ and CD8+ T cells in blood was seen between baseline and week 6. In partial responders in the 0.1-3.0 mg/kg groups, normalized peripheral clonal expansion was found to be among the lowest, especially among CD8+ T cells. On average, CD8+ T cells showed more expanded clones than CD4+ T cells after ivuxolimab.

This clone showed up just once. The clone's antigen remains unknown. Per-nucleotide qualities are absent, and no much larger clonotype sits a single base away. Reading from cysteine to phenylalanine, the CDR3 counts 14 amino acids. The only DNA kept is the CDR3, 42 bases in frame from the first base. The germline V gene (reference sequence) sets CDR1 to MNHEY and CDR2 to SMNVEV. V loses 6 bases, J loses 2 bases, and the germline ends lie 11 bases apart. The trial excluded patients who had a history of autoimmune disease or were on systemic immunosuppression. In every dose cohort, peripheral blood was drawn for TCR sequencing at baseline, cycle 4 day 1, and cycle 7 day 1. Samples came from an open-label, multicenter, first-in-human phase I dose-escalation trial of ivuxolimab. Adults with locally advanced or metastatic melanoma, renal cell, hepatocellular, or head and neck squamous cell carcinoma were enrolled in the trial. Before TCR sequencing, CD4+ T cells and CD8+ T cells were sorted from peripheral blood as separate populations.

Genomic DNA was isolated from the sorted cells so that the TCRbeta CDR3 region could be sequenced. The immunoSEQ Assay was used for sequencing of TCRbeta CDR3 regions. The table was pulled from immuneACCESS by TCRdb, which kept in-frame rearrangements only. Such tables lose some clones; where checked, under half of the loss comes from unresolved V genes, and the rest has no known cause. The table for this sample lists over 25,000 clones; approximately 81% of them were counted only once. About 34% of the sample is held by the ten biggest clonotypes. The source is an adult with an advanced solid tumor such as melanoma, head and neck, liver or kidney cancer. The chain couples TRBV27 to TRBJ1-5, and possibly TRBD1, on 5 matching bases. The sequencing here drew on CD4+ or CD8+ T cells sorted from blood, taken in a trial of the OX40 agonist ivuxolimab. The CDR3: CASSLGVGNQPQHF. The DNA reads TGTGCCAGCAGCCTAGGGGTTGGCAATCAGCCCCAGCATTTT.